This T cell receptor beta chain was sequenced for a study of memory CD8 T cells in hepatitis C reinfection. For the study at large: Two donors cleared primary HCV but became chronic after reinfection. Separate sorts of CD127- effector and CD127+ memory tetramer+ CD8 cells occurred in a couple of donors.

Repertoires were generated with immunoSEQ multiplex PCR, while TCRdb's copy carries only in-frame clones and drops some. The sample consists of 350 to 450 clones, roughly 70% of them appearing once. Time point indicated: peak reinfection, 3 to 8 weeks after reinfection detection. No in vitro expansion preceded TCR sequencing of the sorted cells. People who inject drugs from Montreal's HEPCO study were the donors. With V trimmed by 4 bases and J by 4 bases, 14 bases remained unmatched. There are 18 residues in the CDR3. Germline loops: CDR1 MDHEN, CDR2 SYDVKM. This chain joins TRBV28 and TRBJ2-7; 12 bases map to TRBD2. The source of this sequence is a man between 18 and 35 years old with hepatitis C virus infection. What was sequenced was HCV tetramer-positive CD8+ T cells sorted from blood. CDR3 protein: CASSSKVPTSGRPYEQYF. The CDR3 DNA is TGTGCCAGCAGTTCTAAAGTTCCGACTAGCGGGAGACCTTACGAGCAGTACTTC. The full variable domain, in which reference TRBV28 and TRBJ2-7 provide the parts outside the CDR3, is DVKVTQSSRYLVKRTGEKVFLECVQDMDHENMFWYRQDPGLGLRLIYFSYDVKMKEKGDIPEGYSVSREKKERFSLILESASTNQTSMYLCASSSKVPTSGRPYEQYFGPGTRLTVT.